The clone carrying this TCR beta chain has more than one count but fewer than ten. This CDR3 region has 15 residues. CDR1 is SGHVS, CDR2 FQNEAQ, per germline. The V end was cut by 4 bases, the J end by 2 bases, with 11 bases between. The sample belongs to a study of T-cell reconstitution after alpha-beta-depleted transplantation in children. Library preparation (for TCRbeta) was performed with unique molecular identifiers. TCRdb called the PCR reads again in MiXCR, with one record for every CDR3 protein. The sample lists about 360,000 distinct CDR3 sequences, 13% occurring once. Sequences were derived from PBMCs, sampled from the stem cell graft. The receptor's source is a human donor who donated a stem cell graft to a child with Fanconi anemia. V usage is TRBV7-8 and J usage is TRBJ2-2; a weak D match, TRBD1 (6 bases). Here the CDR3 DNA reads TGTGCCAGCAGCTCCTCCGGGACAAACACCGGGGAGCTGTTTTTT. This sequence encodes CASSSSGTNTGELFF.